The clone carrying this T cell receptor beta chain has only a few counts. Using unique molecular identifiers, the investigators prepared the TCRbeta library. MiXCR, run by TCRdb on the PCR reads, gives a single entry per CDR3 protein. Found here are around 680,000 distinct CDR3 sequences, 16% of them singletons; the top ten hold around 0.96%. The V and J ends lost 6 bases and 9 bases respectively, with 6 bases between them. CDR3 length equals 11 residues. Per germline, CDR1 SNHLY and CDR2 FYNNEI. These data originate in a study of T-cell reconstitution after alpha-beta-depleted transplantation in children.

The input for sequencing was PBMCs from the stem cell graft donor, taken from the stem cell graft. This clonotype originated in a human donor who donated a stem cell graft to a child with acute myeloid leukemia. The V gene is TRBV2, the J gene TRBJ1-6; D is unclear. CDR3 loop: CASSALSPLHF. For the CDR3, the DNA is TGTGCCAGCAGCGCGCTTTCACCCCTCCACTTT.